This T cell receptor beta chain was identified during a study of radiation and T cells in renal cell carcinoma. This clone was seen more than once but under ten times. Clones were sequenced by immunoSEQ multiplex PCR, and TCRdb holds only the in-frame ones, with some missing. The sample lists around 140,000 clones, approximately 86% occurring once. This sample's time point: blood 4 weeks post-SBRT, at nephrectomy. Stated treatment: 15 Gy SBRT to primary tumor, nephrectomy 4 weeks later. Nephrectomy followed 15 Gy stereotactic body radiation by 4 weeks. CDR1 is LGHNT, CDR2 FRNRAP, per germline. The V end lost 5 bases, the J end lost 0 bases, and 16 bases lay between the germline ends. The CDR3 is 17 amino acids.

The chain joins TRBV12-5 to TRBJ2-2; D unresolved. The TCR sequence derives from a woman aged 50 to 65 with renal cell carcinoma. The starting material was blood, obtained from a patient whose treatment included radiotherapy and nephrectomy. CDR3 loop: CASGITDTASNTGELFF. The CDR3 DNA is TGTGCTAGTGGTATAACCGATACAGCTTCGAACACCGGGGAGCTGTTTTTT.